This record covers a single T cell receptor (beta chain). This entry is derived from a study of T cells in Graves' hyperthyroidism and ophthalmopathy. For the study at large: Blood from the periphery was taken at initial diagnosis, before any treatment.

Amplification yielded TCR beta CDR3 regions, with RNA transcripts as the source. A set of HTBI primers served as the primers for a first-round RT-PCR of the TCR CDR3. Via MiXCR, TCRdb re-called the multiplex PCR reads, giving one row per CDR3 protein. The profile shows approximately 690,000 distinct CDR3 sequences, about 14% of them singletons. This receptor was taken from a woman between 50 and 59 years old with Graves' ophthalmopathy. The sequenced material came from blood.

CDR3 loop: CSVETGGSSNEQFF. The CDR3, as DNA: TGCAGCGTTGAGACAGGGGGCTCCAGTAATGAGCAGTTCTTC. The gene calls are TRBV29-1 and TRBJ2-1; 10 nucleotides line up with TRBD1. CDR1 and CDR2 from the germline V gene are SQVTM and ANQGSEA. Losses at the gene ends were 3 bases for V and 7 bases for J; bases not matched to a gene: 6. This CDR3 comprises 14 residues.